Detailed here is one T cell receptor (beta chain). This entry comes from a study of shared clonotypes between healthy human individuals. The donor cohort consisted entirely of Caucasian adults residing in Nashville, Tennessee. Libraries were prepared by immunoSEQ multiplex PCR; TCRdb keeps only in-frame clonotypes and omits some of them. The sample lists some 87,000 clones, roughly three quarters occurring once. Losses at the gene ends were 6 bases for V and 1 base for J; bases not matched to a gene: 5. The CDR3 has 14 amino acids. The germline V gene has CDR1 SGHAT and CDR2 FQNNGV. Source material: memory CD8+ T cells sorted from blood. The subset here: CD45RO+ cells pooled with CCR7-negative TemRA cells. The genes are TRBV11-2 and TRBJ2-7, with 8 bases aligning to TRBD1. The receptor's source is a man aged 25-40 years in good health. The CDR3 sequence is CASRWGTGSYEQYF. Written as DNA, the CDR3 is TGTGCCAGCAGATGGGGGACAGGATCCTACGAGCAGTACTTC.